The clone carrying this T cell receptor (beta chain) was counted only a few times. This clone may be a read error of a much larger clone one base away. Other DNA sequences in this specimen translate into the identical CDR3. The data stem from a study of shared clonotypes between healthy human individuals. The CDR3 contains 15 residues. Germline V gene lookup returns CDR1 LGHNA and CDR2 YSLEER. PCR replicates performed on unsorted PBMC used approximately 300 ng DNA, 30,000 or so T cell genomes. Sequencing used immunoSEQ multiplex PCR; TCRdb keeps in-frame clones, though not all of them. The sample consists of over 400,000 clones, 70% to 85% of them appearing once.

The rearrangement joins TRBV4-3 to TRBJ2-3; 8 positions match TRBD1. Input material: PBMCs. This TCR derives from a middle-aged woman in good health. Some clones in this sample may be carry-over from other donors' samples. CDR3 coding DNA: TGCGCCAGCAGCCAGGACAGGGCCCGCACAGATACACAGTATTTT. Translating it yields CASSQDRARTDTQYF.